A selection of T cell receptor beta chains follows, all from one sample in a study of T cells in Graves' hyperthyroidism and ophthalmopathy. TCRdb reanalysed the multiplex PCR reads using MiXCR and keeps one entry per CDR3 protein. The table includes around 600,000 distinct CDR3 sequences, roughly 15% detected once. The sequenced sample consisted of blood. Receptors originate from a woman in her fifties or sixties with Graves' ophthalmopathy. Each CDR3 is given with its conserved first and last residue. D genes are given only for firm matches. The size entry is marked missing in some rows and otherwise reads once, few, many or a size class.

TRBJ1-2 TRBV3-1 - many CASSQEGQRGYTF TGTGCCAGCAGCCAAGAAGGGCAACGTGGCTACACCTTC
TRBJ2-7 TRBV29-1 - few CSVGPREREAGEQYF TGCAGCGTTGGGCCCCGGGAGCGAGAGGCCGGTGAGCAGTACTTC
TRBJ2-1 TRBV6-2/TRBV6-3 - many CASSPLAVSSYNEQFF TGTGCCAGCAGTCCATTAGCGGTTAGCTCCTACAATGAGCAGTTCTTC
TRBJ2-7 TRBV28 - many CASRPGELGSYEQYF TGTGCCAGCAGACCAGGGGAGCTTGGCTCCTACGAGCAGTACTTC
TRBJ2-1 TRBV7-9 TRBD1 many CASSPRTGGSVNEQFF TGTGCCAGCAGCCCCAGGACAGGGGGGAGCGTCAATGAGCAGTTCTTC
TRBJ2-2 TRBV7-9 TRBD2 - CASSLGGGWNVLDTGELFF TGTGCCAGCAGCTTAGGGGGGGGTTGGAACGTCCTAGACACCGGGGAGCTGTTTTTT
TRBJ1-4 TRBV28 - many CASSSGLNEKLFF TGTGCCAGCAGTTCGGGACTTAATGAAAAACTGTTTTTT
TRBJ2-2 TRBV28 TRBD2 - CASSLVLGGFGELFF TGTGCCAGCAGTTTGGTTCTGGGAGGGTTCGGGGAGCTGTTTTTT
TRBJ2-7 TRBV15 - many CATSRGLAYEQYF TGTGCCACCAGCAGAGGATTAGCCTACGAGCAGTACTTC
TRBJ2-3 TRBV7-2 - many CASSSRRWESGDTQYF TGTGCCAGCAGCTCTCGTAGGTGGGAGTCGGGAGATACGCAGTATTTT
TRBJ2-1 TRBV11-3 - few CASSLGGLLHNEQFF TGTGCCAGCAGCTTAGGGGGGCTGTTACACAATGAGCAGTTCTTC
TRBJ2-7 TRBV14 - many CASSQDQGMIYEQYF TGTGCCAGCAGCCAAGATCAGGGTATGATCTACGAGCAGTACTTC
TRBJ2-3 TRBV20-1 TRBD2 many CSASSLAGGPRDTQYF TGCAGTGCTAGTTCACTAGCGGGAGGGCCCAGAGATACGCAGTATTTT
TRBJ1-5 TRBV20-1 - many CSARRGTTIEYSNQPQHF TGCAGTGCTAGGCGGGGGACCACGATAGAGTATAGCAATCAGCCCCAGCATTTT
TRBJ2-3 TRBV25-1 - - CASSDLVDTQYF TGTGCCAGCAGTGACTTGGTCGATACGCAGTATTTT
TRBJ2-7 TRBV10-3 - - CAISGGKGYEQYF TGTGCCATCTCAGGTGGAAAGGGCTACGAGCAGTACTTC
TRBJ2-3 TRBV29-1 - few CSVELSGTSTDTQYF TGCAGCGTTGAACTTAGCGGAACTAGCACAGATACGCAGTATTTT
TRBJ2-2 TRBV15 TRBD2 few CATSSLGVTSDQTGELFF TGTGCCACCAGCAGCTTAGGGGTTACTAGCGATCAGACCGGGGAGCTGTTTTTT
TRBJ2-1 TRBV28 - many CASSFPGYSYNEQFF TGTGCCAGCAGTTTTCCGGGATATTCCTACAATGAGCAGTTCTTC
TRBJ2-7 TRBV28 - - CASNHGWSGVYEQYF TGTGCCAGCAACCACGGGTGGTCGGGGGTCTACGAGCAGTACTTC
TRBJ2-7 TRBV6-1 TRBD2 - CASRPRTGGTYEQYF TGTGCCAGCAGACCAAGGACGGGAGGAACCTACGAGCAGTACTTC
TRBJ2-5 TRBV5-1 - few CASSGDSQETQYF TGCGCCAGCAGCGGTGACAGCCAAGAGACCCAGTACTTC
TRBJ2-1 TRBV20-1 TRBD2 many CSALVLLAGELKDNEQFF TGCAGTGCTCTAGTCCTACTAGCGGGGGAACTAAAAGACAATGAGCAGTTCTTC
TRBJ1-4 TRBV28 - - CASSLVTGGAEKLLF TGTGCCAGCAGTTTAGTCACAGGCGGCGCGGAAAAACTGCTTTTT
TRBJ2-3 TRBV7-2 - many CASSLDQDTQYF TGTGCCAGCAGCTTAGATCAAGATACGCAGTATTTT
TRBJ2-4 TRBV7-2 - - CASSWVGAKNIQYF TGTGCCAGCAGCTGGGTCGGCGCCAAAAACATTCAGTACTTC
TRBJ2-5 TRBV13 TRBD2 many CASSSTSGGRETQYF TGTGCCAGCAGCTCAACTAGCGGGGGAAGAGAGACCCAGTACTTC
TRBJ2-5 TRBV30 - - CAWTGASETQYF TGTGCCTGGACGGGGGCATCAGAGACCCAGTACTTC
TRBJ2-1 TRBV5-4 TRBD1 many CASSLGQPEQFF TGTGCCAGCAGCCTGGGACAGCCAGAGCAGTTCTTC
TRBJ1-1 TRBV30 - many CASQVYNTEAFF TGTGCATCCCAGGTGTATAACACTGAAGCTTTCTTT
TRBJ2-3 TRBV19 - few CASTPPSTDTQYF TGTGCCAGTACCCCTCCGAGCACAGATACGCAGTATTTT
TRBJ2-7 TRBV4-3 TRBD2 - CASSQNSGRIYEQYF TGCGCCAGCAGCCAGAATAGCGGGAGAATCTACGAGCAGTACTTC
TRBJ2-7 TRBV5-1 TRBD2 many CASSERPTAGVGEQYF TGCGCCAGCAGCGAACGCCCTACAGCGGGAGTGGGGGAGCAGTACTTC
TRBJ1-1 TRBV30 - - CAWRRGAAEAFF TGTGCCTGGAGAAGAGGGGCCGCTGAAGCTTTCTTT
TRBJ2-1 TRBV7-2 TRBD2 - CASSYTGGRADEQFF TGTGCCAGCAGCTACACAGGCGGGAGGGCTGATGAGCAGTTCTTC
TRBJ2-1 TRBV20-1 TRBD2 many CSAREGTSGSGYNEQFF TGCAGTGCTAGAGAGGGGACTAGCGGGAGTGGTTACAATGAGCAGTTCTTC
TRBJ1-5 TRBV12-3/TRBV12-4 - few CASSLGPPGSQPQHF TGTGCCAGCAGTTTGGGGCCGCCAGGTAGTCAGCCCCAGCATTTT
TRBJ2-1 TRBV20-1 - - CSARDGRAGSYNEQFF TGCAGTGCTAGAGATGGTCGGGCCGGCTCCTACAATGAGCAGTTCTTC
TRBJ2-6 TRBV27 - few CATSAGQTRANVLTF TGTGCCACCTCGGCGGGACAAACTAGGGCCAACGTCCTGACTTTC
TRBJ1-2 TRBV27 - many CASSFLPGTAVGGYTF TGTGCCAGCAGTTTTTTACCCGGGACGGCAGTGGGTGGCTACACCTTC
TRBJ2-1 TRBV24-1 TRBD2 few CATSDSGSINEQFF TGTGCCACCAGTGATAGCGGGAGTATCAATGAGCAGTTCTTC
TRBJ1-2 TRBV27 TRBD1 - CASSRQGAVANYGYTF TGTGCCAGCAGCAGACAGGGGGCTGTAGCTAACTATGGCTACACCTTC